What follows are 15 T cell receptor beta chains derived from one specimen sequenced in a study of shared clonotypes between healthy human individuals. Measured with immunoSEQ multiplex PCR; TCRdb has only the in-frame clones, and not every one. Among about 690,000 clones listed, roughly 87% were seen once. Sequenced input: memory CD8+ T cells from PBMCs. The sample's subset: CD45RO+ cells pooled with CCR7-negative TemRA cells. Receptors originate from a man aged 18 to 30 in good health. Some clones in this sample may be carry-over from other donors' samples.

V is TRBV18 and J is TRBJ2-5, with TRBD2 matching over 15 bases. The V segment lost 3 bases and the J segment 2 bases; nucleotides outside the gene matches: 7. The CDR3 covers 18 residues. Germline CDR1 reads KGHSH; CDR2 reads LQKENI. CDR3 sequence (DNA): TGTGCCAGCTCACCTTTAAGGACTAGCGGGAGGGAACAAGAGACCCAGTACTTC. Translated, it gives CASSPLRTSGREQETQYF.

The chain links TRBV27 to TRBJ2-3; TRBD2 might be the D (6 bases). The CDR3 has 13 amino acids. Trimming pared 6 bases from V and 6 bases from J, leaving 13 bases between. Per germline, CDR1 MNHEY and CDR2 SMNVEV (reference sequence). The CDR3 DNA reads TGTGCCAGCAGGGAGAGGGACTGGGATACGCAGTATTTT. This gives the protein CASRERDWDTQYF.

The genes are TRBV6-5 and TRBJ2-5, with a possible D match to TRBD2 (5 bases). Germline V gene lookup returns CDR1 MNHEY and CDR2 SVGAGI. The CDR3 is made up of 12 amino acids. With 9 bases removed from V and 5 bases from J, the gap between germline ends came to 13 bases. CDR3 in DNA: TGTGCCAGTATGCCCGGGATGGAGACCCAGTACTTC. It yields the protein CASMPGMETQYF.

The gene calls are TRBV4-2 and TRBJ2-7, with D maybe TRBD1 (6 bases). This CDR3 comprises 17 residues. CDR1 and CDR2 from the germline V gene are LGHNA and YNFKEQ. Trimming took off 0 bases at V and 3 bases at J, with 18 bases between the two ends. The CDR3, as DNA: TGTGCCAGCAGCCAAGATCAAGGACAGTGGGCCGTCTACGAGCAGTACTTC. It encodes CASSQDQGQWAVYEQYF.

The rearrangement links TRBV4-1 to TRBJ2-7; D gene ambiguous. Germline assignment: CDR1 MGHRA and CDR2 YSYEKL. V was clipped by 2 bases and J by 5 bases, with 13 bases between them. The CDR3 consists of 14 residues. CDR3 DNA sequence: TGCGCCAGCAGCCAACAGGCTAGAACGGACGAGCAGTACTTC. This encodes CASSQQARTDEQYF.

The chain has TRBV7-3 and TRBJ1-5; 8 bases match TRBD1. The germline gives CDR1 SGHTA, CDR2 FQGTGA. The CDR3 is 18 residues long. V lost 2 bases and J lost 0; bases outside the gene matches: 9. For the CDR3, the DNA is TGTGCCAGCAGCTTATTGAATCGGGGACAGGATAGCAATCAGCCCCAGCATTTT. It translates to CASSLLNRGQDSNQPQHF.

This chain uses TRBV2 with TRBJ1-1; 8 bases agree with TRBD1. The V segment lost 4 bases and the J segment 0 bases; nucleotides outside the gene matches: 10. The CDR3 contains 17 residues. Germline CDR1 reads SNHLY; CDR2 reads FYNNEI. As DNA, the CDR3 is TGTGCCAGCAGTGGTGACAGGGGAGTTACAATGAACACTGAAGCTTTCTTT. This gives the protein CASSGDRGVTMNTEAFF.

In regard to this clone: The sample holds other DNA sequences that translate to the same CDR3. The J gene is TRBJ2-2, the V gene TRBV6-5, with D perhaps matching TRBD1 (6 bases). The germline V gene has CDR1 MNHEY and CDR2 SVGAGI. The CDR3 sequence is 14 residues long. V dropped 0 bases and J dropped 7 bases, with 9 bases sitting between them. The CDR3 DNA reads TGTGCCAGCAGTTACTCGTTAGGGGGCGGGGAGCTGTTTTTT. This translates into CASSYSLGGGELFF.

J is TRBJ2-1 and V is TRBV11-2; D remains unclear. This CDR3 has 16 amino acids. Germline V CDR1 and CDR2: SGHAT, FQNNGV. V was shortened by 1 base and J by 5 bases, with 15 bases between the two germline ends. CDR3 nucleotide sequence: TGTGCCAGCAGCTTAGGGCTTATAACCTTTCACAATGAGCAGTTCTTC. This gives the protein CASSLGLITFHNEQFF.

CDR3 bases: TGTGCCAGCACACGGGAGGGCCTGGGAGATACGCAGTATTTT. Its protein product is CASTREGLGDTQYF. V is TRBV9 and J is TRBJ2-3; 8 nucleotides line up with TRBD2. V shed 6 bases, J shed 5 bases, and the junction held 8 bases outside the gene matches. This CDR3 is 14 amino acids long. CDR1 and CDR2 (germline): SGDLS, YYNGEE.

V usage is TRBV1 and J usage is TRBJ1-6. TRBV1 counts as a pseudogene. CDR3 size: 17 residues. In nucleotides, the CDR3 is TGCACCAGCAGCCAAGGCGTTCAGGGAGCACGTAATTCACCCCTCCACTTT. Translation: CTSSQGVQGARNSPLHF.

The chain uses TRBV27 and TRBJ1-2; a possible D gene is TRBD1 (6 bases). CDR1 and CDR2 from the germline V gene are MNHEY and SMNVEV (reference sequence). The CDR3 has 14 residues. Trimming stripped 5 bases from V and 2 bases from J, with 12 bases between. CDR3 loop: CASSIRDKNYGYTF. As DNA, the CDR3 is TGTGCCAGCAGTATCCGGGACAAGAACTATGGCTACACCTTC.

The V call is TRBV7-9, the J call TRBJ2-2; TRBD2 matches at 12 bases. With V trimmed by 6 bases and J by 3 bases, 5 bases remained unmatched. CDR3 length: 16 amino acids. Per germline, CDR1 SEHNR and CDR2 FQNEAQ (reference sequence). The CDR3 coding sequence is TGTGCCAGCAGACCCCGACTAGCGGGAGACACCGGGGAGCTGTTTTTT. It specifies CASRPRLAGDTGELFF.

This chain connects TRBV6-5 to TRBJ2-1, with D maybe TRBD1 (5 bases). The CDR3 contains 14 residues. Germline CDR1 MNHEY, CDR2 SVGAGI. Trimming removed 2 bases at V and 4 bases at J, with 9 bases between. The CDR3 loop is CASSYGSGYNEQFF. Here the CDR3 DNA reads TGTGCCAGCAGTTACGGGTCAGGGTACAATGAGCAGTTCTTC.

The V and J genes are TRBV27 and TRBJ2-3; 8 bases are shared with TRBD2. This CDR3 is built from 15 residues. The V gene end was trimmed by 4 bases and the J gene end by 5 bases; junction bases not matched to a gene: 8. CDR1 and CDR2 (germline): MNHEY, SMNVEV (reference sequence). The CDR3 is CASSYQREFGDTQYF. The DNA of the CDR3 is TGTGCCAGCAGTTACCAGCGGGAGTTTGGAGATACGCAGTATTTT.